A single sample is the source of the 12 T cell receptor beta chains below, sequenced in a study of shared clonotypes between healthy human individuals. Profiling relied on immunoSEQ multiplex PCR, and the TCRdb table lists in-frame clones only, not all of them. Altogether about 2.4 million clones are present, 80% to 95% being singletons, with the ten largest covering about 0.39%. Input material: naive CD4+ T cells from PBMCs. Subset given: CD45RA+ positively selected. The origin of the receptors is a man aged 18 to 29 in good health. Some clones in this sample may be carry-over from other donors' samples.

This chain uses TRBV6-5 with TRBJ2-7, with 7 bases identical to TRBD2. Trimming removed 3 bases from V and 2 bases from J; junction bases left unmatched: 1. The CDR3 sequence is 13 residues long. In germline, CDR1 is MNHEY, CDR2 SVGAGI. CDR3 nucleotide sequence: TGTGCCAGCAGTTATGGGACTACCTACGAGCAGTACTTC. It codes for CASSYGTTYEQYF.

CDR3 sequence reads: CASSLAGQLAKNIQYF. In DNA, the CDR3 is TGTGCCAGCAGCTTAGCGGGGCAGCTAGCCAAAAACATTCAGTACTTC. The chain joins TRBV7-2 to TRBJ2-4, with a possible D match to TRBD1 (5 bases). V dropped 0 bases and J dropped 0 bases, with 9 bases sitting between them. This CDR3 has 16 amino acids. Per the germline V gene, CDR1 is SGHTA and CDR2 is FQGNSA.

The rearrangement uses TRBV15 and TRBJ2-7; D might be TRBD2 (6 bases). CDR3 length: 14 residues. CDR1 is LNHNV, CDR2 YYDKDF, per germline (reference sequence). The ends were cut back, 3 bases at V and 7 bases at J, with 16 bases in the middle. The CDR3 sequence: CATSRGLTPGEQYF. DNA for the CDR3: TGTGCCACCAGCAGGGGACTGACCCCGGGGGAGCAGTACTTC.

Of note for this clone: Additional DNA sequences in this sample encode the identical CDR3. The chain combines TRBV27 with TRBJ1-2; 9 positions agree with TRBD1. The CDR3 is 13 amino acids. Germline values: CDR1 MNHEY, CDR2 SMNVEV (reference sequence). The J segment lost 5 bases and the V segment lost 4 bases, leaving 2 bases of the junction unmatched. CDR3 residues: CASSSTGGYGYTF. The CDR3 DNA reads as TGTGCCAGCAGTTCGACAGGGGGGTATGGCTACACCTTC.

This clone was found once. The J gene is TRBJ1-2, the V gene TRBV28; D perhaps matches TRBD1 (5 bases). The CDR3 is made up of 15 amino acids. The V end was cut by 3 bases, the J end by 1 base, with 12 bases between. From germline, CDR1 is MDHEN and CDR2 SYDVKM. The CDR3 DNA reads TGTGCCAGCAGTTTGCAGGGAGGGGTTAACTATGGCTACACCTTC. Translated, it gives CASSLQGGVNYGYTF.

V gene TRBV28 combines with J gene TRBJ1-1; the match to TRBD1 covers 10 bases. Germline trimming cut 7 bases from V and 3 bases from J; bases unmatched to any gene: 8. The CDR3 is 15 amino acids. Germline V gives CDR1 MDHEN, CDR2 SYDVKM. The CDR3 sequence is CASTDRGRLDTEAFF. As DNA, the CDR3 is TGTGCCAGCACGGACAGGGGGAGGTTGGACACTGAAGCTTTCTTT.

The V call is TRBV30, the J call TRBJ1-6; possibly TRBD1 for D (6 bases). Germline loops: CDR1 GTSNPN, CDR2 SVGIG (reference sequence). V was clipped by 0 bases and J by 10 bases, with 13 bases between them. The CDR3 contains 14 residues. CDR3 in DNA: TGTGCCTGGAGTGTAAAAAGAGGGGGGTCACCCCTCCACTTT. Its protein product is CAWSVKRGGSPLHF.

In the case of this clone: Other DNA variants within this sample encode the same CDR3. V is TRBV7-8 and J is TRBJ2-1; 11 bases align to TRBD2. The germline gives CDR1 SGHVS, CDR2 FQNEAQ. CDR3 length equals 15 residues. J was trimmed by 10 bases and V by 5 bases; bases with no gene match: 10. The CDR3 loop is CASSPGLAGGLEQFF. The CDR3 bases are TGTGCCAGCAGCCCCGGCCTAGCGGGAGGCCTGGAGCAGTTCTTC.

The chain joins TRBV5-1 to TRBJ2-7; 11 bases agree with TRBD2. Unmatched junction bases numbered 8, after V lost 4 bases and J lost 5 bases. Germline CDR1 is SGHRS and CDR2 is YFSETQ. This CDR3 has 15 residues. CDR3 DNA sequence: TGCGCCAGCAGCCTACTAGCGGGAGACACCCACGAGCAGTACTTC. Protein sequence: CASSLLAGDTHEQYF.

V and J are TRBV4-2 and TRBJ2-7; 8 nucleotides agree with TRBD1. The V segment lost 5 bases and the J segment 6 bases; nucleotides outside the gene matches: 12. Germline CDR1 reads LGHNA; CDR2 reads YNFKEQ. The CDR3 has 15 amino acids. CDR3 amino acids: CASSLATAGGAEQYF. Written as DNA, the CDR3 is TGTGCCAGCAGCTTGGCCACGGCAGGGGGCGCCGAGCAGTACTTC.

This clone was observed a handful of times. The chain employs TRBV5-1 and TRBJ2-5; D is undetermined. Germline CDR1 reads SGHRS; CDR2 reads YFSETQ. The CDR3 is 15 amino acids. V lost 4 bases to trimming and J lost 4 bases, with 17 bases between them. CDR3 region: CASSRRGNLGETQYF. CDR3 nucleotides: TGCGCCAGCAGCCGTCGTGGCAATTTGGGAGAGACCCAGTACTTC.

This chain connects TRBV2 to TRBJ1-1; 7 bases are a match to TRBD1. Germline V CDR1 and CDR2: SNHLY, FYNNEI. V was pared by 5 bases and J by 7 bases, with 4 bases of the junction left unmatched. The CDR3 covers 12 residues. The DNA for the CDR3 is TGTGCCAGCAGTAGGGACAGAGATGAAGCTTTCTTT. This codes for CASSRDRDEAFF.